Shown below are 13 T cell receptor beta chains from a single sample sequenced in a study of CD8+CD57+ T cells in acquired aplastic anemia. TCR beta VDJ and CDR3 profiles were obtained from a genomic DNA template. One entry per CDR3 protein results from TCRdb running MiXCR on the reads. The sample holds 260,000 or so distinct CDR3 sequences; 65% to 90% are singletons and the top ten take around 40%. Patients included in sequencing had previously demonstrated CD8+CD57+ cell expansion by flow cytometry. Sequenced sample: sorted CD4+, CD8+, or CD8+CD57+ T cells (not recorded which) from PBMCs. The receptor source for this set is a human donor with aplastic anemia.

The V and J genes are TRBV9 and TRBJ2-3; 9 nucleotides line up with TRBD2. The V segment lost 0 bases and the J segment 1 base; nucleotides outside the gene matches: 6. Germline-derived CDR1 and CDR2 are SGDLS and YYNGEE. The length of the CDR3 is 17 residues. CDR3 nucleotide sequence: TGTGCCAGCAGCGTAGGGGGGGCGGGGGGGGGCACAGATACGCAGTATTTT. Protein: CASSVGGAGGGTDTQYF.

Comments on this clonotype: The conserved closing phenylalanine or tryptophan is absent in this CDR3, likely reflecting a read error. The DNA is left out, because the CDR3 cannot be placed on it with certainty; the CDR3 is given as TCRdb lists it. CDR3 region: CAGRGARETLYI. V gene TRBV7-4 combines with J gene TRBJ2-5; TRBD1 is taken as the D call from the table, unchecked against the DNA. The CDR3 is 12 amino acids in total, end residues counted. Germline V gene sequence: CDR1 SGHVT, CDR2 SQSDAQ.

The V and J genes are TRBV7-3 and TRBJ2-7, with 7 bases that match TRBD1. V dropped 4 bases and J dropped 4; count of bases not matched to a gene: 19. The CDR3 extends over 18 amino acids. The germline V gene has CDR1 SGHTA and CDR2 FQGTGA. The CDR3, as DNA: TGTGCCAGCAGCTCTGGACAGGCCACAGATACGCAGTATTACGAGCAGTACGTC. Translation: CASSSGQATDTQYYEQYV.

This clonotype was counted only a few times. V usage is TRBV10-3 and J usage is TRBJ2-1, with D perhaps matching TRBD1 (6 bases). V lost 4 bases, J lost 0 bases, and 13 bases lay in between. CDR3 length: 16 amino acids. Per germline, CDR1 ENHRY and CDR2 SYGVKD. CDR3 residues: CAISGITGPSYNEQFF. CDR3 coding DNA: TGTGCCATCAGTGGGATCACAGGGCCCTCCTACAATGAGCAGTTCTTC.

This clonotype turned up a few times. V and J are TRBV19 and TRBJ1-6, with D perhaps matching TRBD1 (5 bases). The CDR3 loop spans 14 amino acids. In germline, CDR1 is LNHDA, CDR2 SQIVND (reference sequence). The V gene lost 7 bases and the J gene lost 9 bases, with 16 bases spanning the gap. The DNA for the CDR3 is TGTGCCAGTACCCCTGGGGCGGAAAGTTCACCCCTCCACTTT. Translating it yields CASTPGAESSPLHF.

Notes on this clonotype: The CDR3 carries no conserved terminal phenylalanine or tryptophan, so it likely arises from a read error. The chain is built from TRBV7-9 and TRBJ1-1, with TRBD1 matching 7 bases. J was trimmed by 11 bases and V by 1 base; bases with no gene match: 13. Germline CDR1 is SEHNR and CDR2 is FQNEAQ (reference sequence). CDR3 length: 15 residues. CDR3 in amino acids: CASSLEGAGDTTAFL. In DNA form, the CDR3 reads TGTGCCAGCAGCTTAGAGGGGGCAGGGGACACCACCGCTTTCCTT.

In regard to this clonotype: A read error may produce the germline difference seen at one junction end. This rearrangement joins TRBV7-3 to TRBJ1-2; 11 bases are a match to TRBD1. Germline values: CDR1 SGHTA, CDR2 FQGTGA. The CDR3 runs 16 residues. CDR3 loop: CASSLGDRGLAYGYTF. The CDR3 DNA is TGTGCCAGCAGCTTGGGGGACAGGGGGTTGGCCTATGGGTACACCTTC. Filled out from reference TRBV7-3 and TRBJ1-2, the complete variable domain reads GAGVSQTPSNKVTEKGKYVELRCDPISGHTALYWYRQSLGQGPEFLIYFQGTGAADDSGLPNDRFFAVRPEGSVSTLKIQRTERGDSAVYLCASSLGDRGLAYGYTFGSGTRLTVV.

V gene TRBV7-9 combines with J gene TRBJ1-1; possibly TRBD1 for D (5 bases). V dropped 1 base and J dropped 12 bases, with 21 bases sitting between them. Germline V gene data show CDR1 as SEHNR and CDR2 as FQNEAQ (reference sequence). The CDR3 spans 15 residues. CDR3 loop: CASSLDLTADTQSFF. The CDR3 nucleotides are TGTGCCAGCAGCTTAGATCTGACAGCCGATACGCAGTCTTTCTTT.

Concerning this clonotype: This is likely a read error, given that the CDR3 carries no conserved phenylalanine or tryptophan at its end. No DNA is shown, since the ends of the CDR3 on it are uncertain; the CDR3 is the one TCRdb lists. The chain is built from TRBV7-9 and TRBJ2-1; no DNA check was done on the table's D call, TRBD1. In germline, CDR1 is SEHNR, CDR2 FQNEAQ (reference sequence). The CDR3 numbers 13 amino acids, ends counted. This CDR3 reads CASSDAGGHEHEH.

The chain uses TRBV2 and TRBJ2-5; TRBD1 is a possible D gene (7 bases). Trimming removed 5 bases at V and 5 bases at J, with 21 bases between. The CDR3 is 16 amino acids. Germline loops: CDR1 SNHLY, CDR2 FYNNEI. CDR3 sequence reads: CASSPHRGGGIETQYF. The CDR3 region has the DNA TGTGCCAGCAGTCCGCACAGGGGTGGGGGGATCGAGACCCAGTACTTC.

This chain links TRBV7-8 with TRBJ2-7, with 9 bases fitting TRBD2. This CDR3 comprises 14 residues. V was clipped by 3 bases and J by 4 bases; unmatched bases: 4. CDR1 is SGHVS, CDR2 FQNEAQ, per germline. CDR3 sequence reads: CASSLREGVYEQYF. The DNA for the CDR3 is TGTGCCAGCAGCTTGCGGGAGGGCGTTTACGAGCAGTACTTC.

The chain carries TRBV5-4 and TRBJ2-2, with D perhaps matching TRBD2 (6 bases). V dropped 2 bases and J dropped 1 base, with 15 bases sitting between them. The CDR3 sequence is 17 residues long. The germline gives CDR1 SGHNT, CDR2 YYREEE (reference sequence). The CDR3 DNA follows: TGTGCCAGCAGCTTTACTAGCCAGGACTTGAACACCGGGGAGCTGTTTTTT. Amino acid sequence: CASSFTSQDLNTGELFF.

V usage is TRBV20-1 and J usage is TRBJ1-1, with D perhaps matching TRBD1 (5 bases). CDR1 and CDR2 (germline): DFQATT, SNEGSKA (reference sequence). The CDR3 covers 15 residues. Trimming shortened V by 2 bases and J by 7 bases, and 20 bases separated the two germline ends. CDR3 sequence: CSARRIVLGESEAFF. CDR3 nucleotides: TGCAGTGCTAGACGCATTGTATTGGGGGAGAGTGAAGCTTTCTTT.